This record covers a single T cell receptor (beta chain). Its antigen is unknown. Per-base quality was not reported, and no clone a single base away is much larger than it. Reading the germline V gene gives CDR1 SGDLS and CDR2 YYNGEE. Between the V and J ends, shortened by 3 bases and 4 bases respectively, the junction contains 11 bases. The CDR3 has 14 amino acids, counting the end cysteine and phenylalanine. Only the CDR3 DNA is retained, 42 bases long and in frame from the first base. This sample is drawn from a study of T cell responses to AZD1222 COVID-19 vaccine (dated by TCRdb to the early 2020s). The study in broad terms: AZD1222 recipients with second doses at about 4 weeks or about 12 weeks were pooled, because spike-specific TCR depth and breadth did not differ between schedules. TCR sequencing was performed for about 250 trial participants, of whom roughly 200 were given two doses of AZD1222 and around 25 were given two doses of MenACWY control vaccine. Trial participants were enrolled by age into 18-55, 56-69 and 70-plus year subgroups, with about 150, 27 and 61 TCR-sequenced participants respectively. The investigation overall reported the following: Reportedly, almost half of the unique spike-specific TCRs recognized epitopes lying outside the regions that are mutated in the B.1.351 and B.1.1.7 variants. Participants were mostly white British, with more females than males. The authors suggested clonal diversity may have been underestimated. Because no samples from the day 14 peak response were available, repertoires could be characterized only after the peak T cell response. In the small 56-69-year group, the increase in depth fell short of significance, most likely because of low power. CD4 TCRs associated with the vaccine covered the entire spike protein, and the dominant responses were in regions 160-218 and 743-854. Conclusions about previously exposed vaccinees are limited because only five to seven AZD1222 recipients were SARS-CoV-2 seropositive at baseline. After two AZD1222 doses, both the breadth and the depth of spike-specific TCRs were significantly higher than at day 0 and than in MenACWY recipients.

What this sample's time point label stands for: baseline before first vaccination. Vaccinee samples were obtained from the UK trials COV001 and COV002, which included a single-blind randomized controlled phase 2/3 trial of AZD1222 (ChAdOx1 nCoV-19) in healthy adults. For TCRbeta chain sequencing, PBMC samples from trial participants were taken at day 0 and at day 28 after the second dose. The CDR3 regions of human TCRbeta chains were analyzed by immunosequencing. The paper's data handling went like this. Repertoire TCRs were checked for matches against a reference library of SARS-CoV-2-specific TCRs that had been generated using the MIRA antigen-specificity platform. Breadth was defined as the fraction of unique TCRs that were SARS-CoV-2-associated, and depth was defined as the fraction of total T cells that were SARS-CoV-2-associated. Using the MIRA data, each spike-specific TCR was mapped to the spike region that the TCR reacts to and placed in a CD4 or CD8 class. Log10-transformed breadth and depth values were compared by one-way ANOVA with Sidak's multiple comparisons tests. As stored in TCRdb, this immuneACCESS dataset retains in-frame rearrangements with V and J assigned. A fraction of the clones does not appear; measured against another copy, unresolved V genes explain less than half of the discrepancy, and the remainder lacks a known reason. D and trimming come from the DNA, and the V and J calls and clone size come from that table. The sample profile shows about 92,000 clones; roughly nine tenths of them were found once. The ten biggest clones cover about 1.5% of the sample.

The rearranged segments are TRBV9 and TRBJ2-1, with the D segment identity uncertain. The source material was peripheral blood, sampled on day 0 of AZD1222 vaccination. The sequence came from an adult in good health. CDR3 region: CASSGRADYNEQFF. Read as DNA, the sequence is TGTGCCAGCAGCGGTAGGGCTGATTACAATGAGCAGTTCTTC.